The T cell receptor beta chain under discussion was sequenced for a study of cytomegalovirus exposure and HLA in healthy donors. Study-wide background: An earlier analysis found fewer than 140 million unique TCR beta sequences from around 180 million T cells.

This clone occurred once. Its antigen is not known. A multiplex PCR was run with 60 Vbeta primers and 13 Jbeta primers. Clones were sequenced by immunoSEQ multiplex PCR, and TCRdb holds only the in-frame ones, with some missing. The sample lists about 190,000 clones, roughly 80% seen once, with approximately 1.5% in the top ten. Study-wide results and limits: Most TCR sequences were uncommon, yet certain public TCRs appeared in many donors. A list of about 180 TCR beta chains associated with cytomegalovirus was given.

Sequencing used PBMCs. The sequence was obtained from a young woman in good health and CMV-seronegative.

The CDR3 reads CASSIAGTDTQYF. The CDR3 coding sequence is TGTGCCAGTAGTATAGCCGGGACAGATACGCAGTATTTT. This sequence joins TRBV19 and TRBJ2-3; D uncertain. Deletions cut 1 base from V and 3 bases from J, with 5 bases between. Germline CDR1 and CDR2: LNHDA and SQIVND (reference sequence). The CDR3 consists of 13 residues.